This T cell receptor beta chain was sequenced in a study of blood T cell repertoires in COVID-19. V was cut by 3 bases and J by 1 base, with 9 bases left in between. The CDR3 is made up of 14 amino acids. CDR1 is LNHDA, CDR2 SQIVND, per germline (reference sequence). Using immunoSEQ multiplex PCR, the repertoire was profiled, and TCRdb retains in-frame clones only, with some absent. The sample records 150,000 to 170,000 clones, under 85% being singletons. The sample holds a few counts of this clone. This clonotype originated in a man aged 55 to 70 with COVID-19, enrolled during active disease. The sequenced sample consisted of peripheral blood. The chain combines TRBV19 with TRBJ1-1; D gene unclear. The CDR3 DNA sequence: TGTGCCAGTAGTATGGTCACGGGGAACACTGAAGCTTTCTTT. Translation: CASSMVTGNTEAFF.